This T cell receptor (beta chain) was observed in a study of blood T cell repertoires in COVID-19. As for the study in general: The study drew acute and convalescent COVID-19 samples from the United States, Italy and Spain. Sample material is recorded as cDNA or gDNA derived from T cells, B-cell-depleted T cells, or PBMCs.

Germline CDR1 MNHEY, CDR2 SMNVEV (reference sequence). This CDR3 region has 13 residues. The ends were cut back, 7 bases at V and 5 bases at J, with 14 bases in the middle. As processed by the authors: Reference gene primer amplification yielded estimated nucleated cell counts. Produced via immunoSEQ multiplex PCR; TCRdb's table is partial and in-frame only. The V and J calls and clone size are taken from that table; D and trimming were inferred from the DNA. Of about 150,000 clones in the sample, roughly 79% were seen once. This chain uses TRBV27 with TRBJ2-5; a weak D match, TRBD2 (5 bases). Sequencing was carried out using peripheral blood. The sequence derives from a man aged 45 to 65 with active or convalescent COVID-19. This chain's CDR3 is CASTAGSRETQYF. The CDR3 DNA reads TGTGCCAGCACCGCGGGCTCAAGGGAGACCCAGTACTTC.